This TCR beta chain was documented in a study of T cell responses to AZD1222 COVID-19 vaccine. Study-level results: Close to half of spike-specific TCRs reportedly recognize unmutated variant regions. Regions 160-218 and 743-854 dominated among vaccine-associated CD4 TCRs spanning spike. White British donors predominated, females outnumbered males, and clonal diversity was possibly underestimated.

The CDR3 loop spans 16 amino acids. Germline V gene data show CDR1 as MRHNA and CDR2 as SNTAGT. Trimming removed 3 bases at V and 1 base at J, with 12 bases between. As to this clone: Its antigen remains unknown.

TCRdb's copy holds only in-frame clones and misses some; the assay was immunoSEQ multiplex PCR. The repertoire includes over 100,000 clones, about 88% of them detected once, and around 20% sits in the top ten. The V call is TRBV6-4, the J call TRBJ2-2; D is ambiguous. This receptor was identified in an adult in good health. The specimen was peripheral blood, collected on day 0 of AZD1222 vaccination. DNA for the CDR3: TGTGCCAGCAGTGAAGGCCAGGAGAGGAACACCGGGGAGCTGTTTTTT. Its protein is CASSEGQERNTGELFF.